This is a list of T cell receptor beta chains from one sample in a study of radiotherapy plus CTLA-4 blockade in lung cancer. Profiling relied on immunoSEQ multiplex PCR, and the TCRdb table lists in-frame clones only, not all of them. The sample lists about 62,000 clones; roughly four fifths were seen once. Sequencing was performed on peripheral blood, taken from a patient treated with radiotherapy plus ipilimumab. These receptors originate from a human donor with non-small cell lung cancer who had a complete response to radiotherapy plus ipilimumab. Both conserved end residues are part of each CDR3. The order of the fields is J gene, clone size, D gene, V gene, CDR3 DNA, CDR3 protein. The D gene is left open where the match is weak. Expanded clones are given a class, and other clones once, few, many or no size at all.

j_gene: TRBJ2-1
abundance: once
d_gene: NA
v_gene: TRBV11-3
CDR3nt: TGTGCCAGCAGCTTATCAGGGTCTGGTGAGCAGTTCTTC
CDR3aa: CASSLSGSGEQFF

j_gene: TRBJ2-2
abundance: NA
d_gene: NA
v_gene: TRBV27
CDR3nt: TGTGCCAGCAGTTGTCGGACACTCAATTCGAACACCGGGGAGCTGTTTTTT
CDR3aa: CASSCRTLNSNTGELFF

j_gene: TRBJ1-6
abundance: NA
d_gene: NA
v_gene: TRBV6-5
CDR3nt: TGTGCCAGCAGTGAAGCGTCCGGCTCACCCCTCCACTTT
CDR3aa: CASSEASGSPLHF

j_gene: TRBJ1-3
abundance: NA
d_gene: TRBD1
v_gene: TRBV28
CDR3nt: TGTGCCAGCAGTTTACGGACAGGTGCCTCTGGAAACACCATATATTTT
CDR3aa: CASSLRTGASGNTIYF

j_gene: TRBJ1-1
abundance: NA
d_gene: NA
v_gene: TRBV30
CDR3nt: TGTGCCTGGAGAAACACCCAGGGGACTGAAGCTTTCTTT
CDR3aa: CAWRNTQGTEAFF

j_gene: TRBJ2-3
abundance: once
d_gene: TRBD2
v_gene: TRBV5-4
CDR3nt: TGTGCCAGCAGTTCAGCTAGCGGGGGGGCAGATACGCAGTATTTT
CDR3aa: CASSSASGGADTQYF

j_gene: TRBJ1-1
abundance: NA
d_gene: TRBD1
v_gene: TRBV18
CDR3nt: TGTGCCAGCTCACCACAGACAGGGGGCACGAACACTGAAGCTTTCTTT
CDR3aa: CASSPQTGGTNTEAFF

j_gene: TRBJ2-4
abundance: NA
d_gene: NA
v_gene: TRBV10-1
CDR3nt: TGCGCCAGCAGTCCCGGGACATCTATAGCCAAAAACATTCAGTACTTC
CDR3aa: CASSPGTSIAKNIQYF

j_gene: TRBJ2-2
abundance: NA
d_gene: TRBD2
v_gene: TRBV5-1
CDR3nt: TGCGCCAGCAGCACTAGCGGGAGCACCGGGGAGCTGTTTTTT
CDR3aa: CASSTSGSTGELFF

j_gene: TRBJ2-7
abundance: NA
d_gene: NA
v_gene: TRBV6-5
CDR3nt: TGTGCCAGCAGCCCCGACGCGGCCTACGAGCAGTACTTC
CDR3aa: CASSPDAAYEQYF

j_gene: TRBJ1-2
abundance: NA
d_gene: TRBD1
v_gene: TRBV6-5
CDR3nt: TGTGCCAGCAGTTACGGTGCAGGGGGAAACTATGGCTACACCTTC
CDR3aa: CASSYGAGGNYGYTF

j_gene: TRBJ2-1
abundance: NA
d_gene: TRBD2
v_gene: TRBV10-1
CDR3nt: TGCGCCAGCAGTGAGTTTCTAGCGGGGGGGGATGAGCAGTTCTTC
CDR3aa: CASSEFLAGGDEQFF

j_gene: TRBJ2-3
abundance: NA
d_gene: NA
v_gene: TRBV4-2
CDR3nt: TGTGCCAGCAGCCAAGTGACAAAAAGAGCCACAGATACGCAGTATTTT
CDR3aa: CASSQVTKRATDTQYF

j_gene: TRBJ2-7
abundance: NA
d_gene: TRBD2
v_gene: TRBV28
CDR3nt: TGTGCCAGCAGTACAAAAAAACCGCCCGGACTAGCAGGTAGAAGGACCTACGAGCAGTACTTC
CDR3aa: CASSTKKPPGLAGRRTYEQYF

j_gene: TRBJ2-5
abundance: NA
d_gene: NA
v_gene: TRBV18
CDR3nt: TGTGCCAGCTCACCTCCGGGGTCTCAAGAGACCCAGTACTTC
CDR3aa: CASSPPGSQETQYF

j_gene: TRBJ1-6
abundance: medium-sized
d_gene: NA
v_gene: TRBV7-2
CDR3nt: TGTGCCAGCAGCTTAGTCGCGGTACACACTTTCGGTAATTCACCCCTCCACTTT
CDR3aa: CASSLVAVHTFGNSPLHF

j_gene: TRBJ2-3
abundance: NA
d_gene: NA
v_gene: TRBV4-1
CDR3nt: TGCGCCAGCAGCCAAGAGCGCCAAACTAGTCGGTTGACAGATACGCAGTATTTT
CDR3aa: CASSQERQTSRLTDTQYF

j_gene: TRBJ1-1
abundance: NA
d_gene: NA
v_gene: TRBV7-9
CDR3nt: TGTGCCAGCAGCTTAAATCGGGTCCTGTCGAACACTGAAGCTTTCTTT
CDR3aa: CASSLNRVLSNTEAFF

j_gene: TRBJ2-2
abundance: NA
d_gene: TRBD2
v_gene: TRBV11-2
CDR3nt: TGTGCCAGCAGCTCCCAGCGGGGGGGTTCTGGGGAGCTGTTTTTT
CDR3aa: CASSSQRGGSGELFF

j_gene: TRBJ2-7
abundance: NA
d_gene: NA
v_gene: TRBV10-3
CDR3nt: TGTGCCATCAGTGGAGTTTACGAGCAGTACTTC
CDR3aa: CAISGVYEQYF

j_gene: TRBJ2-7
abundance: NA
d_gene: TRBD2
v_gene: TRBV9
CDR3nt: TGTGCCAGCAGCGCCTCGGGGGGAGGGAACGAGCAGTACTTC
CDR3aa: CASSASGGGNEQYF

j_gene: TRBJ2-7
abundance: once
d_gene: NA
v_gene: TRBV7-6
CDR3nt: TGTGCCAGCAGCCCGACCAAGCCAGACAGGCTTGCCTCCTACGAGCAGTACTTC
CDR3aa: CASSPTKPDRLASYEQYF

j_gene: TRBJ2-3
abundance: NA
d_gene: TRBD1
v_gene: TRBV9
CDR3nt: TGTGCCAGCAGCGTAGGGACAGGGTTCTACACAGATACGCAGTATTTT
CDR3aa: CASSVGTGFYTDTQYF

j_gene: TRBJ1-5
abundance: NA
d_gene: NA
v_gene: TRBV7-9
CDR3nt: TGTGCCAGCAGCTTAGCTAACACCAGACAGCCCCAGCATTTT
CDR3aa: CASSLANTRQPQHF

j_gene: TRBJ2-7
abundance: NA
d_gene: TRBD2
v_gene: TRBV19
CDR3nt: TGTGCCAGTACGGTGAGCGGGAGCTACGAGCAGTACTTC
CDR3aa: CASTVSGSYEQYF

j_gene: TRBJ2-5
abundance: NA
d_gene: TRBD2
v_gene: TRBV19
CDR3nt: TGTGCCAGTAGTGCGGGAGTGGAGACCCAGTACTTC
CDR3aa: CASSAGVETQYF

j_gene: TRBJ1-5
abundance: NA
d_gene: NA
v_gene: TRBV7-8
CDR3nt: TGTGCCAGCACCCTCTCGGGAAGAGAGAGCAATCAGCCCCAGCATTTT
CDR3aa: CASTLSGRESNQPQHF

j_gene: TRBJ2-5
abundance: NA
d_gene: TRBD1
v_gene: TRBV28
CDR3nt: TGTGCCAGCAGTTTATGGGGACAGGGGGCCGGGGAGACCCAGTACTTC
CDR3aa: CASSLWGQGAGETQYF

j_gene: TRBJ2-1
abundance: NA
d_gene: TRBD1
v_gene: TRBV7-2
CDR3nt: TGTGCCAGCAGCTTAGAGTGGACAGGGGGGAATGAGCAGTTCTTC
CDR3aa: CASSLEWTGGNEQFF

j_gene: TRBJ2-7
abundance: NA
d_gene: NA
v_gene: TRBV5-1
CDR3nt: TGCGCCAGCAGCTTGGTTTGGACTCGGTCCTACGAGCAGTACTTC
CDR3aa: CASSLVWTRSYEQYF

j_gene: TRBJ2-1
abundance: NA
d_gene: TRBD2
v_gene: TRBV5-4
CDR3nt: TGTGCCAGCAGCTTGGACGCGGGAGGGAGGATTTACAATGAGCAGTTCTTC
CDR3aa: CASSLDAGGRIYNEQFF

j_gene: TRBJ1-6
abundance: few
d_gene: NA
v_gene: TRBV30
CDR3nt: TGTGCCTGCCAACGGGGTTGGAATTCACCCCTCCACTTT
CDR3aa: CACQRGWNSPLHF

j_gene: TRBJ2-1
abundance: once
d_gene: NA
v_gene: TRBV4-1
CDR3nt: TGCGCCAGCAGCCAAGAGGGCAGCGGTTACAATGAGCAGTTCTTC
CDR3aa: CASSQEGSGYNEQFF

j_gene: TRBJ2-7
abundance: NA
d_gene: TRBD2
v_gene: TRBV7-9
CDR3nt: TGTGCCAGCAGCTTAAATTGGGGAGGGGAGTCCGCTGTTCGGGAGCAGTACTTC
CDR3aa: CASSLNWGGESAVREQYF

j_gene: TRBJ1-2
abundance: once
d_gene: TRBD1
v_gene: TRBV6-5
CDR3nt: TGTGCCAGCAGCCGGGACAGGTCCTATGGCTACACCTTC
CDR3aa: CASSRDRSYGYTF

j_gene: TRBJ1-4
abundance: NA
d_gene: TRBD1
v_gene: TRBV7-9
CDR3nt: TGTGCCAGCAGCTTGGACAGGGGATATAATGAAAAACTGTTTTTT
CDR3aa: CASSLDRGYNEKLFF

j_gene: TRBJ1-5
abundance: few
d_gene: NA
v_gene: TRBV7-2
CDR3nt: TGTGCCAGCAGCTTAGCGGGTATTCCTAGGCAGCCCCAGCATTTT
CDR3aa: CASSLAGIPRQPQHF

j_gene: TRBJ1-5
abundance: few
d_gene: TRBD1
v_gene: TRBV10-3
CDR3nt: TGTGCCATCAGTGAGTCCTACGGGACAGTCAGCAATCAGCCCCAGCATTTT
CDR3aa: CAISESYGTVSNQPQHF